A selection of T cell receptor beta chains follows, all from one sample in a study of cytomegalovirus exposure and HLA in healthy donors. Measured with immunoSEQ multiplex PCR; TCRdb has only the in-frame clones, and not every one. This sample has 190,000 or so clones, with under 90% found just once. The sequencing input was PBMCs. These receptors all stem from a boy aged 2 to 9 in good health and CMV-seronegative. Each CDR3 is given with its conserved first and last residue. The D gene is left open where the match is weak. Size tells how often a clone was seen (once, few, many) or the class of an expanded clone, and some rows leave it out.

J: TRBJ2-1
V: TRBV11-2
size: .
D: TRBD2
CDR3: CASSPRTSWGHEQFF
DNA: TGTGCCAGCAGCCCCAGGACTAGTTGGGGTCATGAGCAGTTCTTC

J: TRBJ1-5
V: TRBV19
size: .
D: TRBD1
CDR3: CASSGQGRQQPQHF
DNA: TGTGCCAGTAGCGGACAGGGGAGACAGCAGCCCCAGCATTTT

J: TRBJ1-1
V: TRBV7-2
size: once
D: TRBD1
CDR3: CASSLEGAGQAFF
DNA: TGTGCCAGCAGCTTAGAGGGGGCCGGACAAGCTTTCTTT

J: TRBJ2-5
V: TRBV7-7
size: .
D: .
CDR3: CASSPGLSDQETQYF
DNA: TGTGCTAGCAGCCCCGGGTTGAGCGATCAAGAGACCCAGTACTTC

J: TRBJ2-7
V: TRBV19
size: few
D: .
CDR3: CASSMRHGEQYF
DNA: TGTGCCAGTAGTATGCGGCACGGCGAGCAGTACTTC

J: TRBJ1-3
V: TRBV5-4
size: .
D: .
CDR3: CASSRGRQGTGNTIYF
DNA: TGTGCCAGCAGCCGCGGGCGGCAGGGGACTGGAAACACCATATATTTT

J: TRBJ2-1
V: TRBV7-9
size: .
D: TRBD2
CDR3: CASTQRTGGPYNEQFF
DNA: TGTGCCAGCACGCAGCGAACGGGGGGTCCTTACAATGAGCAGTTCTTC

J: TRBJ2-3
V: TRBV19
size: .
D: .
CDR3: CASRPIRGFRTDTQYF
DNA: TGTGCCAGCAGACCCATCAGGGGTTTTCGGACAGATACGCAGTATTTT

J: TRBJ1-5
V: TRBV7-3
size: .
D: .
CDR3: CASSLKGGQPQHF
DNA: TGTGCCAGCAGCTTAAAAGGAGGTCAGCCCCAGCATTTT

J: TRBJ1-4
V: TRBV10-3
size: .
D: .
CDR3: CAISESIHWAATNEKLFF
DNA: TGTGCCATCAGTGAGTCGATTCACTGGGCAGCAACTAATGAAAAACTGTTTTTT

J: TRBJ2-1
V: TRBV7-2
size: once
D: .
CDR3: CASSWRSSSYNEQFF
DNA: TGTGCCAGCAGCTGGAGGAGCTCCTCCTACAATGAGCAGTTCTTC

J: TRBJ2-5
V: TRBV18
size: .
D: TRBD1
CDR3: CASSQKQGAKETQYF
DNA: TGTGCCAGCTCGCAAAAACAGGGGGCAAAAGAGACCCAGTACTTC

J: TRBJ2-7
V: TRBV5-4
size: .
D: TRBD1
CDR3: CASSLWDRPYEQYF
DNA: TGTGCCAGCAGCTTGTGGGACAGACCCTACGAGCAGTACTTC

J: TRBJ1-4
V: TRBV15
size: few
D: .
CDR3: CATSRGLSATNEKLFF
DNA: TGTGCCACCAGCAGAGGTTTATCTGCAACTAATGAAAAACTGTTTTTT

J: TRBJ1-2
V: TRBV29-1
size: .
D: .
CDR3: CSVPGQGGNGYTF
DNA: TGCAGCGTTCCTGGCCAGGGAGGGAATGGCTACACCTTC

J: TRBJ2-5
V: TRBV2
size: .
D: TRBD2
CDR3: CASNVGSGAAQYF
DNA: TGTGCCAGCAACGTAGGTAGCGGGGCGGCCCAGTACTTC

J: TRBJ1-1
V: TRBV29-1
size: .
D: TRBD1
CDR3: CSVKGSQGDTEAFF
DNA: TGCAGCGTTAAAGGGAGTCAGGGGGACACTGAAGCTTTCTTT

J: TRBJ2-5
V: TRBV7-8
size: .
D: .
CDR3: CASSLRFQETQYF
DNA: TGTGCCAGCAGCTTACGGTTCCAAGAGACCCAGTACTTC

J: TRBJ1-6
V: TRBV6-5
size: .
D: .
CDR3: CASSYVGTYNSPLHF
DNA: TGTGCCAGCAGTTACGTTGGCACCTATAATTCACCCCTCCACTTT

J: TRBJ2-5
V: TRBV10-3
size: .
D: TRBD2
CDR3: CAISGRLAGDQIQETQYF
DNA: TGTGCCATCAGTGGGCGACTAGCGGGGGATCAAATTCAAGAGACCCAGTACTTC

J: TRBJ2-3
V: TRBV15
size: few
D: .
CDR3: CATSRVRSTTDTQYF
DNA: TGTGCCACCAGCAGAGTGCGGAGTACCACAGATACGCAGTATTTT

J: TRBJ1-1
V: TRBV11-2
size: few
D: .
CDR3: CASSSLGGAAFF
DNA: TGTGCCAGCAGCTCCCTCGGGGGAGCAGCTTTCTTT

J: TRBJ2-2
V: TRBV6-1
size: .
D: TRBD1
CDR3: CASSVRQGGLGELFF
DNA: TGTGCCAGCAGTGTCCGACAGGGGGGTCTGGGGGAGCTGTTTTTT

J: TRBJ2-5
V: TRBV5-6
size: .
D: .
CDR3: CASSRSSMRQETQYF
DNA: TGTGCCAGCAGCCGATCCTCCATGCGGCAAGAGACCCAGTACTTC

J: TRBJ2-6
V: TRBV7-6
size: .
D: TRBD1
CDR3: CASSPRQGAGANVLTF
DNA: TGTGCCAGCAGTCCTCGACAGGGTGCAGGGGCCAACGTCCTGACTTTC

J: TRBJ2-1
V: TRBV6-5
size: .
D: TRBD2
CDR3: CASSQREGTEQFF
DNA: TGTGCCAGCAGCCAACGGGAGGGGACTGAGCAGTTCTTC

J: TRBJ2-1
V: TRBV13
size: .
D: TRBD2
CDR3: CASSFSGGGQNEQFF
DNA: TGTGCCAGCAGCTTCAGCGGGGGGGGCCAAAATGAGCAGTTCTTC

J: TRBJ1-1
V: TRBV5-8
size: .
D: TRBD1
CDR3: CASSLEEGALRTEAFF
DNA: TGTGCCAGCAGCTTGGAAGAGGGGGCCCTCCGGACTGAAGCTTTCTTT

J: TRBJ2-5
V: TRBV5-6
size: .
D: TRBD2
CDR3: CASSLGTSEGETQYF
DNA: TGTGCCAGCAGCTTGGGGACTAGCGAAGGGGAGACCCAGTACTTC

J: TRBJ2-7
V: TRBV7-6
size: once
D: .
CDR3: CASSSSTGSFSYEQYF
DNA: TGTGCCAGCAGCTCATCGACCGGGTCTTTCTCCTACGAGCAGTACTTC

J: TRBJ1-2
V: TRBV9
size: few
D: .
CDR3: CASSSPPGQVYGYTF
DNA: TGTGCCAGCAGCTCACCACCAGGGCAGGTCTATGGCTACACCTTC

J: TRBJ2-5
V: TRBV2
size: .
D: .
CDR3: CASSEATLQETQYF
DNA: TGTGCCAGCTCCGAAGCGACTCTCCAAGAGACCCAGTACTTC

J: TRBJ1-1
V: TRBV7-2
size: .
D: .
CDR3: CASRIRRYSTEAFF
DNA: TGTGCCAGCAGAATACGGAGGTACAGTACTGAAGCTTTCTTT

J: TRBJ1-1
V: TRBV13
size: .
D: .
CDR3: CASSPRQTSNTEAFF
DNA: TGTGCCAGCAGCCCTCGACAGACGTCGAACACTGAAGCTTTCTTT

J: TRBJ1-5
V: TRBV2
size: .
D: TRBD1
CDR3: CASSAQGSNQPQHF
DNA: TGTGCCAGCAGTGCACAGGGGAGCAATCAGCCCCAGCATTTT

J: TRBJ1-4
V: TRBV7-2
size: few
D: .
CDR3: CASAAVALWTAHNEKLFF
DNA: TGTGCCAGCGCTGCCGTTGCTCTCTGGACAGCACATAATGAAAAACTGTTTTTT

J: TRBJ2-5
V: TRBV9
size: .
D: .
CDR3: CASSLSVQETQYF
DNA: TGTGCCAGCAGCCTTTCGGTACAAGAGACCCAGTACTTC

J: TRBJ1-2
V: TRBV4-3
size: few
D: TRBD1
CDR3: CASSQDGGAGGLYYGYTF
DNA: TGCGCCAGCAGCCAAGATGGGGGAGCAGGGGGCCTCTACTATGGCTACACCTTC

J: TRBJ1-5
V: TRBV5-8
size: .
D: .
CDR3: CASSSKVFWGDQPQHF
DNA: TGTGCCAGCAGCTCAAAGGTCTTTTGGGGGGATCAGCCCCAGCATTTT

J: TRBJ2-7
V: TRBV5-5
size: few
D: .
CDR3: CASSPAPRGPAGAEQYF
DNA: TGTGCCAGCAGTCCAGCCCCGAGGGGACCCGCAGGGGCCGAGCAGTACTTC

J: TRBJ2-2
V: TRBV2
size: .
D: .
CDR3: CANHRAGAGELFF
DNA: TGTGCCAACCACCGAGCAGGCGCGGGGGAGCTGTTTTTT